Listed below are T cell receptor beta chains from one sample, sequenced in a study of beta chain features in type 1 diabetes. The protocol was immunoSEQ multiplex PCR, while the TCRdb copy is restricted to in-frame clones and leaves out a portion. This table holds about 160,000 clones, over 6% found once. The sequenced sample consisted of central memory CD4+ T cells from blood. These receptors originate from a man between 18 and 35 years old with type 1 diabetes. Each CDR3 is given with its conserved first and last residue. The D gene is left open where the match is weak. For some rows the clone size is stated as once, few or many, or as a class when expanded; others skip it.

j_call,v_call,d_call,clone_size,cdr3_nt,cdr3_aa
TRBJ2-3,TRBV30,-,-,TGTGCCTGGAGTGTCGGAGTTGCAGATACGCAGTATTTT,CAWSVGVADTQYF
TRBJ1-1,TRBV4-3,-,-,TGCGCCAGCAGCCAACAGGTCAGGGGAACTGAAGCTTTCTTT,CASSQQVRGTEAFF
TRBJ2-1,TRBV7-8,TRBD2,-,TGTGCCAGCAGGGGGTTGGCGGGAGGCATGGGAGGGAATGAGCAGTTCTTC,CASRGLAGGMGGNEQFF
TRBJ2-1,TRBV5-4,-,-,TGTGCCAGCAGATCTGGAGGGGTCTCCTACAATGAGCAGTTCTTC,CASRSGGVSYNEQFF
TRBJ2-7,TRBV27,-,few,TGTGCCAGCAGCCACATAGCGAGACTAAACTACGAGCAGTACTTC,CASSHIARLNYEQYF
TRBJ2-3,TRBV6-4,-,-,TGTGCCAGCAGTGACTCGTTCAGGGGCTCAGATACGCAGTATTTT,CASSDSFRGSDTQYF
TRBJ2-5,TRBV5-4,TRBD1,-,TGTGCCAGCAGCCCGTGGACAGGGGCCGGGGAGACCCAGTACTTC,CASSPWTGAGETQYF
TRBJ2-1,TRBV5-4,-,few,TGTGCCAGCAGCTCTTACAAGGGGGTAGGCAAAAATGAGCAGTTCTTC,CASSSYKGVGKNEQFF
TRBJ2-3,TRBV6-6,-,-,TGTGCCAGCAGTTCCCGGGACAAAGGCACAGATACGCAGTATTTT,CASSSRDKGTDTQYF
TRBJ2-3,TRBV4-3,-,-,TGCGCCAGCAGCCCGAGGGTTGGTGGAGATACGCAGTATTTT,CASSPRVGGDTQYF
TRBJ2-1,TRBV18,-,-,TGTGCCAGCTCTGACAGCTCTAGCAGGGGTTGGGAGCAGTTCTTC,CASSDSSSRGWEQFF
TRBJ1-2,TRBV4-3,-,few,TGCGCCAGCAGCCAAGTTGATGGACGGGGTGCCAACTATGGCTACACCTTC,CASSQVDGRGANYGYTF
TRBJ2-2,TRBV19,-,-,TGTGCCAGTAGTGAGACTACAAACACCGGGGAGCTGTTTTTT,CASSETTNTGELFF
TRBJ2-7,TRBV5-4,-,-,TGTGCCAGCAGCTTGGACCGCAAACAGGGATGGGAGCAGTACTTC,CASSLDRKQGWEQYF
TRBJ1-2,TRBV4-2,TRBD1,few,TGTGCCAGCAGCCAAGATTATTTAGGACAGGCAGCCTATGGCTACACCTTC,CASSQDYLGQAAYGYTF
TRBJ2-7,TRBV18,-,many,TGTGCCAGCTCACCGCAGGGGAGCGAGCAGTACTTC,CASSPQGSEQYF
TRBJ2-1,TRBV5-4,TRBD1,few,TGTGCCAGCAGCTTGGGACAGGGGGCGGGTGAGCAGTTCTTC,CASSLGQGAGEQFF
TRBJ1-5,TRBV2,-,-,TGTGCCAGCAGCGCAGGGAGGAGGGATCAGCCCCAGCATTTT,CASSAGRRDQPQHF
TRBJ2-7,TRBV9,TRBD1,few,TGTGCCAGCAGCCCACGATCCTCAGACAGGGGCACCTACGAGCAGTACTTC,CASSPRSSDRGTYEQYF
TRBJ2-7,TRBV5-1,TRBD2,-,TGCGCCAGCAGCAGTACCGGGACTATCTACGAGCAGTACTTC,CASSSTGTIYEQYF
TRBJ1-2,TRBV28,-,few,TGTGCCAGCAGTCCAGCGGGGACCAACTATGGCTACACCTTC,CASSPAGTNYGYTF
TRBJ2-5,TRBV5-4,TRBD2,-,TGTGCCAGCAGCTCCGGACTAGCGGGGGGATGGGAGACCCAGTACTTC,CASSSGLAGGWETQYF
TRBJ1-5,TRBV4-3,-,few,TGCGCCAGCAGCCAAAGCGGTCAGGGCAATCAGCCCCAGCATTTT,CASSQSGQGNQPQHF
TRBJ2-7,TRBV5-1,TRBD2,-,TGCGCCAGCAGCTTGGCACTAGCGGGAGGCTACGAGCAGTACTTC,CASSLALAGGYEQYF
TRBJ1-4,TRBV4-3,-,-,TGCGCCAGCAGCCAACGGGTTTCGAATGAAAAACTGTTTTTT,CASSQRVSNEKLFF
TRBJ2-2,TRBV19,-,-,TGTGCCAGTAGTATTTGGGGGGGCTCCCCGGGGGAGCTGTTTTTT,CASSIWGGSPGELFF
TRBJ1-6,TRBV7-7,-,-,TGTGCCAGCAGCTTAGACAGCTCCTCACCCCTCCACTTT,CASSLDSSSPLHF
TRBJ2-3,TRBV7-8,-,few,TGTGCCAGCATCTCAGCCAAGAGCGGAGCCCCTAGCACAGATACGCAGTATTTT,CASISAKSGAPSTDTQYF
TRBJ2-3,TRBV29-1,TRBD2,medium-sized,TGCAGCGTTATCCCAACTAGCGGGGGGACAGATACGCAGTATTTT,CSVIPTSGGTDTQYF
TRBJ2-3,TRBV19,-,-,TGTGCCAGTAGTAGCGGGCTTGGGAATACGCAGTATTTT,CASSSGLGNTQYF
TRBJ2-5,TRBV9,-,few,TGTGCCAGCAGCGTAGGGCAGACTGTAGAGACCCAGTACTTC,CASSVGQTVETQYF
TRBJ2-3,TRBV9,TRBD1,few,TGTGCCAGCAGCGCGAGGACAGGGGGCGCAGATACGCAGTATTTT,CASSARTGGADTQYF
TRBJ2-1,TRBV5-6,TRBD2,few,TGTGCCAGCAGCGCCACTAGCGAAGAGCAGTTCTTC,CASSATSEEQFF
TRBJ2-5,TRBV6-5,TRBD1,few,TGTGCCAGCAGTTACGGGACAGGGGGCACTGTGGAGACCCAGTACTTC,CASSYGTGGTVETQYF
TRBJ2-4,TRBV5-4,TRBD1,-,TGTGCCAGCAGCCCGGGACAGGGGGCGATAGCTGAAAACATTCAGTACTTC,CASSPGQGAIAENIQYF
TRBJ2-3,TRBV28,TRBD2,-,TGTGCCAGCAGTTTTGGGCGGGGGTGGTCGGATACGCAGTATTTT,CASSFGRGWSDTQYF
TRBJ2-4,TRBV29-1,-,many,TGCAGCGTTGAGGATCAGGGCGAGAAAAACATTCAGTACTTC,CSVEDQGEKNIQYF
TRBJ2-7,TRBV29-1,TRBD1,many,TGCAGCGTTGAAAGACAGGGCTACGAGCAGTACTTC,CSVERQGYEQYF
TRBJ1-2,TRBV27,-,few,TGTGCCAGCAGCCCCGGTCCTAACTATGGCTACACCTTC,CASSPGPNYGYTF
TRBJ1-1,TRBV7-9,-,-,TGTGCCAGCAGCTTTACAGAGAACACTGAAGCTTTCTTT,CASSFTENTEAFF
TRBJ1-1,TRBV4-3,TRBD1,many,TGCGCCAGCAGCCAAGAACAGGGGGGGACTGAAGCTTTCTTT,CASSQEQGGTEAFF
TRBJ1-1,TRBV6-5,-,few,TGTGCCAGCAGTTACATGGGGGGGACTGAAGCTTTCTTT,CASSYMGGTEAFF
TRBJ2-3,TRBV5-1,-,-,TGCGCCAGCAGCTTGGATTCGGGGGGCCTAGATACGCAGTATTTT,CASSLDSGGLDTQYF
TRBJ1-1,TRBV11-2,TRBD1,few,TGTGCCAGCAACGACAGGGAGAATCAGTGGAACACTGAAGCTTTCTTT,CASNDRENQWNTEAFF
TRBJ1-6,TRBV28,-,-,TGTGCCAGCAGTTTAAGAGGGAGTTACAATTCACCCCTCCACTTT,CASSLRGSYNSPLHF
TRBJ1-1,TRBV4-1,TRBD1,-,TGCGCCAGCAGCCCCTTTAGCCCAGGGGGGAGCCCCACTGAAGCTTTCTTT,CASSPFSPGGSPTEAFF
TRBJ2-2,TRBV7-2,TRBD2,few,TGTGCCAGCAGCTGGCGGTGGGGCGGGACTACGAACACCGGGGAGCTGTTTTTT,CASSWRWGGTTNTGELFF
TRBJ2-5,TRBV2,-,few,TGTGCCAGCAGTGGGGGACTCCAAGAGACCCAGTACTTC,CASSGGLQETQYF
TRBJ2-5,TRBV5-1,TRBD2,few,TGCGCCAGTACCGGGGGGGGGCTACAAGAGACCCAGTACTTC,CASTGGGLQETQYF
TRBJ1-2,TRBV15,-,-,TGTGCCACCAGCTTCGACACAGGGCACGCTGGCTACACCTTC,CATSFDTGHAGYTF
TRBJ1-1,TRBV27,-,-,TGTGCCAGCAGTCTGTACAGGAACACTGAAGCTTTCTTT,CASSLYRNTEAFF
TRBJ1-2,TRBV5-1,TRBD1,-,TGCGCCAGCAGCCCGGGACAGGGGAATGGAGGCTACACCTTC,CASSPGQGNGGYTF
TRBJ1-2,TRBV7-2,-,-,TGTGCCAGCAGCTTAGCTCAGGGGTTTGGGGGCTACACCTTC,CASSLAQGFGGYTF